This is a list of T cell receptor beta chains from one sample in a study of vaccination and CD4 T cells after COVID-19. TCRdb redid the calling of the PCR reads with MiXCR, one entry per CDR3 protein. The sample lists approximately 15,000 distinct CDR3 sequences; about 61% were seen once. Their cognate antigens are unknown. The source material was CD4+ T cells from blood, cultured in vitro. Receptors were obtained from a human donor who had recovered from COVID-19. Both conserved end residues are part of each CDR3. The order of the fields is J gene, clone size, V gene, D gene, CDR3 DNA, CDR3 protein. A D gene is named only where the DNA matches it firmly. A row's size may be missing; if present it is once, few, many or a size class.

TRBJ2-1 | - | TRBV4-1 | TRBD2 | TGCGCCAGCAGCCCTAGCGGGAGGGCAGAAGAGCAGTTCTTC | CASSPSGRAEEQFF
TRBJ2-5 | - | TRBV7-9 | - | TGTGCCAGCAGCCGCATCTCAGGGATTCAAGAGACCCAGTACTTC | CASSRISGIQETQYF
TRBJ1-5 | - | TRBV28 | TRBD1 | TGTGCCAGCAGCCTTTTAAGGACAGGGGGTGATCAGCCCCAGCATTTT | CASSLLRTGGDQPQHF
TRBJ1-3 | few | TRBV6-1 | - | TGTGCCAGCAGGGCTAACAGTGGAAACACCATATATTTT | CASRANSGNTIYF
TRBJ2-2 | - | TRBV10-1 | - | TGCGCCAGCGGGGACTCAGGGGCCACCGGGGAGCTGTTTTTT | CASGDSGATGELFF
TRBJ2-1 | - | TRBV11-3 | - | TGTGCCAGCAGTAAAAACAGCGGCCCCTCCTACAATGAGCAGTTCTTC | CASSKNSGPSYNEQFF
TRBJ1-4 | - | TRBV12-3/TRBV12-4 | - | TGTGCCAGCAGCCCCCTACAGGGTGAAAAACTGTTTTTT | CASSPLQGEKLFF
TRBJ2-7 | once | TRBV10-1 | - | TGCGCCAGCAGTGAGGGGTCGGGACCCTTCCTTCAGCAGTACTTC | CASSEGSGPFLQQYF
TRBJ2-1 | - | TRBV20-1 | - | TGCAGTGCTAGGTCACAGGGAGGCCCCTACAATGAGCAGTTCTTC | CSARSQGGPYNEQFF
TRBJ2-3 | few | TRBV6-1 | TRBD2 | TGTGCCAGCAGTGAACGGGGGGTTGGTCGGGATTTT | CASSERGVGRDF
TRBJ2-5 | few | TRBV6-2/TRBV6-3 | TRBD2 | TGTGCCAGCACCAAGGGCGGGAGGTTGGAGACCCAGTACTTC | CASTKGGRLETQYF
TRBJ2-7 | - | TRBV20-1 | - | TGCAGTGCTAGAGAGGGGGCAGGGGCAAGGTACGAGCAGTACTTC | CSAREGAGARYEQYF
TRBJ2-5 | - | TRBV7-4 | - | TGTGCCAGCAGCTTAGTAGGGGACCCTAAATTGGGGGAGACCCAGTACTTC | CASSLVGDPKLGETQYF
TRBJ2-3 | - | TRBV2 | - | TGTGCCAGCAGTGAAGATGGGCAGGGGGATACGCAGTATTTT | CASSEDGQGDTQYF
TRBJ2-7 | few | TRBV7-3 | - | TGTGCCAGCAGCGCGGACGGGAGCTCCTACGAGCAGTACTTC | CASSADGSSYEQYF
TRBJ2-1 | - | TRBV10-1 | TRBD1 | TGCGCCAGCAGTGCCACAGGGGTCCCATCCTACAATGAGCAGTTCTTC | CASSATGVPSYNEQFF
TRBJ1-1 | once | TRBV20-1 | - | TGCAGTGCGAGGTGGGAGGGGTCGAACACTGAAGCTTTCTTT | CSARWEGSNTEAFF
TRBJ2-5 | few | TRBV20-1 | - | TGCAGTGCTAGAGATGAAGCTAGTCGAGAGACCCAGTACTTC | CSARDEASRETQYF
TRBJ1-5 | - | TRBV5-1 | - | TGCGCCAGCAGCTTGGACCCTAATCAGCCCCAGCATTTT | CASSLDPNQPQHF
TRBJ2-7 | - | TRBV20-1 | - | TGCAGTGCTAGGAGCGGCTACGAGCAGTACTTC | CSARSGYEQYF
TRBJ1-6 | - | TRBV30 | - | TGTGCCTGGAGTGTAAACCATAATTCACCCCTCCACTTT | CAWSVNHNSPLHF
TRBJ2-3 | - | TRBV6-1 | TRBD2 | TGTGCCAGCACCGTTAGCGGGGGGGGCACAGATACGCAGTATTTT | CASTVSGGGTDTQYF
TRBJ2-7 | few | TRBV6-2/TRBV6-3 | - | TGTGCCAGCAGCCCCATGGCAGCTTACGAGCAGTACTTC | CASSPMAAYEQYF
TRBJ2-3 | once | TRBV7-8 | - | TGTGCCAGCAGCTCACAGGGACGCCTGGATGATACGCAGTATTTT | CASSSQGRLDDTQYF
TRBJ1-5 | - | TRBV25-1 | - | TGTGCCAGCAGTGACACTGTCTATCAGCCCCAGCATTTT | CASSDTVYQPQHF
TRBJ1-6 | - | TRBV27 | - | TGTGCCAGCAAAAGGACAGACCTGAGCTCCTATAATTCACCCCTCCACTTT | CASKRTDLSSYNSPLHF
TRBJ2-2 | large | TRBV12-3/TRBV12-4 | TRBD2 | TGTGCCAGCAGCGCGGGACTAGCGGGACGAGGGGAGCTGTTTTTT | CASSAGLAGRGELFF
TRBJ2-7 | - | TRBV6-1 | - | TGTGCCAGCGTCCGGGAAGGGACTCGGGAGCAGTACTTC | CASVREGTREQYF
TRBJ1-2 | - | TRBV11-2 | - | TGTGCCAGCAGCCCATTAAGGGGTACGGGCTACACCTTC | CASSPLRGTGYTF
TRBJ2-6 | - | TRBV21-1 | - | - | CASSKEVRWGDGANVLTF
TRBJ1-5 | - | TRBV28 | TRBD1 | TGTGCCAGCAGTTTAGTAGGGGACAGGGTCAGTCAGCCCCAGCATTTT | CASSLVGDRVSQPQHF
TRBJ2-7 | once | TRBV2 | - | TGTGCCAGCAGTGAGGAGTTGGAGCAGTACTTC | CASSEELEQYF
TRBJ1-2 | - | TRBV27 | TRBD1 | TGTGCCAGCTTTACGAAGGGGGGGGGACAGAGTCACTATGGCTACACCTTC | CASFTKGGGQSHYGYTF
TRBJ1-1 | - | TRBV12-3/TRBV12-4 | - | TGTGCCAGCAGATCCCCGGGGGGGGTAGGTAACACTGAAGCTTTCTTT | CASRSPGGVGNTEAFF
TRBJ2-1 | - | TRBV7-2 | TRBD2 | TGTGCCAGCAGCCTTAGCGGGGTCTCCTACAATGAGCAGTTCTTC | CASSLSGVSYNEQFF
TRBJ1-6 | - | TRBV28 | - | TGTGCCAGCAGCCTGCGACCAGCGGTTAGCTCCTATAATTCACCCCTCCACTTT | CASSLRPAVSSYNSPLHF
TRBJ2-1 | - | TRBV10-1 | TRBD2 | TGCGCCAGCAGTGAGTCGATGACTAGCCTCTACAATGAGCAGTTCTTC | CASSESMTSLYNEQFF
TRBJ1-1 | few | TRBV6-5 | - | TGTGCCAGCAGTTACAATGGCAGGGAAGGGGAAGCTTTCTTT | CASSYNGREGEAFF
TRBJ1-4 | - | TRBV28 | TRBD1 | TGTGCCAGCAGTTCTCGGGACAGGGGTGAAAAACTGTTTTTT | CASSSRDRGEKLFF
TRBJ2-2 | - | TRBV15 | TRBD2 | TGTGCCACCAGCAGCGGGACTAGCGGGAAGAGGGAGCTGTTTTTT | CATSSGTSGKRELFF
TRBJ1-5 | - | TRBV7-9 | - | TGTGCCAGCAGCTTAGAAGGGATCAATCAGCCCCAGCATTTT | CASSLEGINQPQHF
TRBJ2-2 | - | TRBV19 | - | TGTGCCAGTAGTATCGGCACCGGGGAGCTGTTTTTT | CASSIGTGELFF
TRBJ2-3 | - | TRBV24-1 | - | TGTGCCACCAGTGATGTGTCTAGCACAGATACGCAGTATTTT | CATSDVSSTDTQYF